This T cell receptor (beta chain) was sequenced for a study of blood T cell repertoires in COVID-19. The CDR3 covers 14 residues. The germline gives CDR1 KGHSH, CDR2 LQKENI. The ends were cut back, 0 bases at V and 2 bases at J, with 8 bases in the middle. Those enrolled, adults aged roughly 18 to 90 years, came from fewer than 25 US areas. Sequenced by immunoSEQ multiplex PCR; TCRdb stores in-frame clones only, minus some. The sample shows 200,000 to 300,000 clones, 75% to 90% of them seen only once. The clonotype comes from a man between 40 and 49 years old who had recovered from COVID-19. What was sequenced was PBMCs or T cells enriched from blood (not recorded which). The V and J genes are TRBV18 and TRBJ2-7; tentative D call: TRBD2 (6 bases). The CDR3 DNA sequence: TGTGCCAGCTCACCACCGGGACTCCCCTACGAGCAGTACTTC. This translates into CASSPPGLPYEQYF.